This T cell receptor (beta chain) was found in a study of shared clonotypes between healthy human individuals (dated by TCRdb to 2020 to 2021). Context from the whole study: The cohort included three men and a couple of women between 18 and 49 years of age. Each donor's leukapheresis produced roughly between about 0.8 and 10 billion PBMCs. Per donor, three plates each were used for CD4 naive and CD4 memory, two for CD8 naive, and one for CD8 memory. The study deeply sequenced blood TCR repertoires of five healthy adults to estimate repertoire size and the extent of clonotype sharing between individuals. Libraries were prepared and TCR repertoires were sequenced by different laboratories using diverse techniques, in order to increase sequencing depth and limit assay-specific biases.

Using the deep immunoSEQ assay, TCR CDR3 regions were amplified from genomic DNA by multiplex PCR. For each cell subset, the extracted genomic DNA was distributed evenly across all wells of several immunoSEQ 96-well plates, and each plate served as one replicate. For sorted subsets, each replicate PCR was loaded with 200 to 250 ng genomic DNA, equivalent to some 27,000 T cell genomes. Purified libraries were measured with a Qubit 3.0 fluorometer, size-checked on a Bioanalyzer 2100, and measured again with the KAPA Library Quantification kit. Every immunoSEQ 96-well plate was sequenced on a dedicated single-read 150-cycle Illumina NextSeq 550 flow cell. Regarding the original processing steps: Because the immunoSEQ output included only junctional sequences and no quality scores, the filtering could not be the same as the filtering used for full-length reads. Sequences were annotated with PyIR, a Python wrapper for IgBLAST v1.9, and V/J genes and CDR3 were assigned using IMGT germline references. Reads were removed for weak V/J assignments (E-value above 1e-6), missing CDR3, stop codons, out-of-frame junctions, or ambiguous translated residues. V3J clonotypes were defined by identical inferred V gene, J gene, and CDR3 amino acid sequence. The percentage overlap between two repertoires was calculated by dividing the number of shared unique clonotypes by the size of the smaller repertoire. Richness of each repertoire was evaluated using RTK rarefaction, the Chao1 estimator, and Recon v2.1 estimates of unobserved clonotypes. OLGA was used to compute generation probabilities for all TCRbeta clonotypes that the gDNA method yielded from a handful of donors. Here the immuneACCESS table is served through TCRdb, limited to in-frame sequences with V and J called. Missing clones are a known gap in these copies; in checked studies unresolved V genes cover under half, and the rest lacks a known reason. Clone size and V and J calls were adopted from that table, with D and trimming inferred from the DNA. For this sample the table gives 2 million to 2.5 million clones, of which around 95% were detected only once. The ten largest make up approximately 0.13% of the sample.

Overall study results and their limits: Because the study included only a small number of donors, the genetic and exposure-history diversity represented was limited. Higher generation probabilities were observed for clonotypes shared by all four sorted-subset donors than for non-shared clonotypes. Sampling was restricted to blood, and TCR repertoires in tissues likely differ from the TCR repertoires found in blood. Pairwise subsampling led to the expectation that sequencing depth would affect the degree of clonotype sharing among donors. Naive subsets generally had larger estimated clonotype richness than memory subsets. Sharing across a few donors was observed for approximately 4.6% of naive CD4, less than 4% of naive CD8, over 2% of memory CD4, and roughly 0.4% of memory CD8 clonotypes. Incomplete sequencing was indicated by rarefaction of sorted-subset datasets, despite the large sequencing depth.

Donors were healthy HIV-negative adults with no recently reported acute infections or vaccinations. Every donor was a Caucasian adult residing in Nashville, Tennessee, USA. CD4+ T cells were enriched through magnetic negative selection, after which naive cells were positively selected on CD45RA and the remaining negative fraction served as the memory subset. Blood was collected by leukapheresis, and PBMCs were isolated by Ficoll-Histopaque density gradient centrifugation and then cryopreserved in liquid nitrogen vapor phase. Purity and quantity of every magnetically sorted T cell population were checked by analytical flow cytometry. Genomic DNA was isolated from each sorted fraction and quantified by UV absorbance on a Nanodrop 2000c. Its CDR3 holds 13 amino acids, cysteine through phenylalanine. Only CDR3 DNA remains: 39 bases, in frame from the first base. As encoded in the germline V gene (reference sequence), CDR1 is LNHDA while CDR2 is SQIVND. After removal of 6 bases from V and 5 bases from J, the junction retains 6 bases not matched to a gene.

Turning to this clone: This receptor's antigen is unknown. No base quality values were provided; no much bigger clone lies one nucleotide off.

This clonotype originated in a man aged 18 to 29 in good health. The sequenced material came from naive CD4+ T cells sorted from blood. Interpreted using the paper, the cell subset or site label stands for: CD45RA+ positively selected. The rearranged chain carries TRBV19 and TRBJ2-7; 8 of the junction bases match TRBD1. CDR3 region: CASRGQGLDEQYF. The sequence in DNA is TGTGCCAGTAGAGGACAGGGTTTGGACGAGCAGTACTTC.